This T cell receptor (beta chain) is drawn from a study of CD8 T cells in Susac syndrome. Study-wide findings and caveats: Acknowledgment was made by the study that its TCR sequencing and HLA analysis involved a relatively small number of individuals.

With respect to this clonotype: Its antigen is undetermined.

This CDR3 is 16 amino acids long. V shed 0 bases, J shed 1 base, and the junction held 6 bases outside the gene matches. CDR1 is SGDLS, CDR2 YYNGEE, per germline. Random-hexamer reverse transcription was applied to about 0.45 to 1 ug RNA. Using its own MiXCR run on the immunoSEQ multiplex PCR reads, TCRdb lists one record per CDR3 protein. Among about 300,000 distinct CDR3 sequences, 65% to 90% were seen once, and the ten largest hold around 0.2%. The clonotype comes from a human donor with multiple sclerosis. Sequenced input: CD8+ T cells from PBMCs. The V gene is TRBV9, the J gene TRBJ2-5, with 7 bases fitting TRBD2. This CDR3 reads CASSVAGLAVQETQYF. The CDR3 DNA is TGTGCCAGCAGCGTAGCGGGCCTAGCGGTCCAAGAGACCCAGTACTTC.